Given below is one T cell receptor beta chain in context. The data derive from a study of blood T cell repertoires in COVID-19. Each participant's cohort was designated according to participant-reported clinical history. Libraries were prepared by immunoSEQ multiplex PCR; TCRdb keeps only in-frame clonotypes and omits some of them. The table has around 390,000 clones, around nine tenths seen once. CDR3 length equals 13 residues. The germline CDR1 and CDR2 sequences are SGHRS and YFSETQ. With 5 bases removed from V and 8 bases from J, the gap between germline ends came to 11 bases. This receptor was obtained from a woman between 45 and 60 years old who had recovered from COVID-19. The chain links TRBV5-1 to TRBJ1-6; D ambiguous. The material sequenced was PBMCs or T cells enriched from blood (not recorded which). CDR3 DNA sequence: TGCGCCAGCAGAATAGGAGATGATTCACCCCTCCACTTT. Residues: CASRIGDDSPLHF.